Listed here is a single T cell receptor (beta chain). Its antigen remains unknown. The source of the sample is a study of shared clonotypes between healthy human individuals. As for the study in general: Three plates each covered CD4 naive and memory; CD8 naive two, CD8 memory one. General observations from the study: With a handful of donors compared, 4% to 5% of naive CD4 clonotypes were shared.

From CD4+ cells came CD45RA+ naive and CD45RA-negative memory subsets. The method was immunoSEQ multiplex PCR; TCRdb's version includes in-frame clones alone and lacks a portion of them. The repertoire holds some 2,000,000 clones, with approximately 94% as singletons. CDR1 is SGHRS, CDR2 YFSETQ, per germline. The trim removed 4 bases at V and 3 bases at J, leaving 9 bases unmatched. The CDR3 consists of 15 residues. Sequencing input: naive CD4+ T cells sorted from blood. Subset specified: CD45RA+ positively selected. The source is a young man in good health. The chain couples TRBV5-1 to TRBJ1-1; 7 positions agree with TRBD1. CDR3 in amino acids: CASSPLDRDDTEAFF. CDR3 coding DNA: TGCGCCAGCAGCCCCCTCGACAGGGATGACACTGAAGCTTTCTTT. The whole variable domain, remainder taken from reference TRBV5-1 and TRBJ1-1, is KAGVTQTPRYLIKTRGQQVTLSCSPISGHRSVSWYQQTPGQGLQFLFEYFSETQRNKGNFPGRFSGRQFSNSRSEMNVSTLELGDSALYLCASSPLDRDDTEAFFGQGTRLTVV.